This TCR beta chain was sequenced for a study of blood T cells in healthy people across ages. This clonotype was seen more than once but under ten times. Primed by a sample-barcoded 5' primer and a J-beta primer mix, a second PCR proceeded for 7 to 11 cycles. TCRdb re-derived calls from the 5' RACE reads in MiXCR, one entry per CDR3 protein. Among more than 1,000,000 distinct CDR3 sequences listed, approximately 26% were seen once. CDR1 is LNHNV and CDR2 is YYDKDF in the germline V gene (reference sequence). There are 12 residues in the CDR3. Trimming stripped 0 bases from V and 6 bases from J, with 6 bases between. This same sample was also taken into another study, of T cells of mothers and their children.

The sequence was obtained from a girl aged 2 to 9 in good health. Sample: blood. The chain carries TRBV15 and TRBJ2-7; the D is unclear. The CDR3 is CATSRDDTEQYF. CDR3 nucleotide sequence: TGTGCCACCAGCAGAGATGATACCGAGCAGTACTTC.